The 11 T cell receptor beta chains listed next were all sequenced from one sample in a study of blood T cell repertoires in COVID-19. Some clones are missing from TCRdb's copy, which holds only in-frame ones; the method was immunoSEQ multiplex PCR. The data hold tens of thousands of clones, with around 83% observed a single time. Material for sequencing was peripheral blood. These receptors were taken from a woman aged 80 or over in a cohort sampled during active or convalescent COVID-19.

The chain couples TRBV6-5 to TRBJ2-6; D unclear. This CDR3 is 14 amino acids long. Germline lookup yields CDR1 MNHEY and CDR2 SVGAGI. Between the trimmed V and J ends, which lost 6 bases and 0 bases, there was a span of 6 bases. The CDR3 loop reads CASRESSGANVLTF. The CDR3 DNA reads TGTGCCAGCAGAGAGAGCTCTGGGGCCAACGTCCTGACTTTC.

The chain is built from TRBV2 and TRBJ2-7, with D unresolved. Deletions cut 4 bases from V and 7 bases from J, with 14 bases between. The CDR3 contains 13 residues. Germline-derived CDR1 and CDR2 are SNHLY and FYNNEI. As DNA, the CDR3 is TGTGCCAGCAGTGTAAACGGAGCCTCGGAGCAGTACTTC. Residues: CASSVNGASEQYF.

The rearrangement joins TRBV9 to TRBJ1-2, with D possibly matching TRBD1 (5 bases). The germline gives CDR1 SGDLS, CDR2 YYNGEE. The ends were cut back, 4 bases at V and 0 bases at J, with 16 bases in the middle. The CDR3 totals 16 residues. This CDR3 reads CASSSQGGTTNYGYTF. CDR3 sequence (DNA): TGTGCCAGCAGCTCCCAGGGAGGGACTACTAACTATGGCTACACCTTC.

The V call is TRBV7-8, the J call TRBJ1-1; unclear D gene. The CDR3 is 13 amino acids. Trimming pared 1 base from V and 1 base from J, leaving 4 bases between. CDR1 SGHVS and CDR2 FQNEAQ come from the germline V gene. The CDR3: CASSLGRNTEAFF. The CDR3 bases are TGTGCCAGCAGCTTAGGCAGGAACACTGAAGCTTTCTTT. The variable domain in full, completed from reference TRBV7-8 and TRBJ1-1, reads GAGVSQSPRYKVAKRGQDVALRCDPISGHVSLFWYQQALGQGPEFLTYFQNEAQLDKSGLPSDRFFAERPEGSVSTLKIQRTQQEDSAVYLCASSLGRNTEAFFGQGTRLTVV.

The J gene is TRBJ2-7, the V gene TRBV29-1, with TRBD1 matching over 7 bases. CDR3 length: 13 amino acids. Trimming at V came to 6 bases and at J to 4 bases, leaving 9 bases not matched to a gene. Germline V lookup: CDR1 SQVTM, CDR2 ANQGSEA. The CDR3 region is CSVRGLESYEQYF. In nucleotides, the CDR3 is TGCAGCGTGAGGGGGCTAGAATCATACGAGCAGTACTTC.

The rearrangement uses TRBV5-4 and TRBJ2-7; D is perhaps TRBD1 (6 bases). The CDR3 has 15 amino acids. V was trimmed by 2 bases and J by 6 bases, leaving 18 bases between them. Germline assignment: CDR1 SGHNT and CDR2 YYREEE (reference sequence). The CDR3 spells CASSLLGAPSGEQYV. In DNA form, the CDR3 reads TGTGCCAGCAGCTTATTGGGGGCACCGTCCGGCGAGCAGTACGTC.

The genes are TRBV5-1 and TRBJ2-3; 10 positions agree with TRBD2. Germline V gene data show CDR1 as SGHRS and CDR2 as YFSETQ. J was trimmed by 1 base and V by 0 bases; bases with no gene match: 5. The CDR3 covers 17 residues. Here the CDR3 reads CASSLASGSGGTDTQYF. The CDR3 coding sequence is TGCGCCAGCAGCTTGGCTAGCGGGAGTGGGGGCACAGATACGCAGTATTTT.

This clone was detected only once. The V and J genes are TRBV9 and TRBJ2-1, with a weak D call TRBD2 (5 bases). Germline V CDR1 and CDR2: SGDLS, YYNGEE. V was clipped by 0 bases and J by 7 bases, with 11 bases between them. The CDR3 loop spans 14 amino acids. CDR3 protein: CASSVEGRRNEQFF. In DNA form, the CDR3 reads TGTGCCAGCAGCGTAGAAGGCCGGAGGAATGAGCAGTTCTTC. The full variable domain, rest sourced from reference TRBV9 and TRBJ2-1, is DSGVTQTPKHLITATGQRVTLRCSPRSGDLSVYWYQQSLDQGLQFLIQYYNGEERAKGNILERFSAQQFPDLHSELNLSSLELGDSALYFCASSVEGRRNEQFFGPGTRLTVL.

This clone came up once. CDR3 nucleotides: TGTGCCACGGGATCGACAGGGTCCCCCGAAGAGACCCAGTACTTC. Amino acid sequence: CATGSTGSPEETQYF. This sequence joins TRBV24-1 and TRBJ2-5; the match to TRBD1 covers 7 bases. CDR3 length: 15 residues. J was trimmed by 3 bases and V by 10 bases; bases with no gene match: 13. CDR1 and CDR2 from the germline V gene are KGHDR and SFDVKD.

The chain couples TRBV20-1 to TRBJ1-5, with TRBD1 as a possible D gene (6 bases). CDR1 and CDR2 from the germline V gene are DFQATT and SNEGSKA (reference sequence). This CDR3 spans 14 amino acids. V lost 3 bases and J 3 bases, leaving 12 bases between the germline ends. The CDR3 loop reads CSASVGTPNQPQHF. The CDR3 nucleotides are TGCAGTGCTAGTGTCGGGACACCCAATCAGCCCCAGCATTTT.

This chain joins TRBV10-1 and TRBJ2-1; 8 bases align to TRBD2. CDR3 length: 16 amino acids. In germline, CDR1 is WNHNN, CDR2 SYGVQD (reference sequence). The V gene end was trimmed by 4 bases and the J gene end by 3 bases; junction bases not matched to a gene: 8. Here the CDR3 DNA reads TGCGCCAGCAGTGTATCCAGCGGGAGAGACTACAATGAGCAGTTCTTC. Translated, it gives CASSVSSGRDYNEQFF.